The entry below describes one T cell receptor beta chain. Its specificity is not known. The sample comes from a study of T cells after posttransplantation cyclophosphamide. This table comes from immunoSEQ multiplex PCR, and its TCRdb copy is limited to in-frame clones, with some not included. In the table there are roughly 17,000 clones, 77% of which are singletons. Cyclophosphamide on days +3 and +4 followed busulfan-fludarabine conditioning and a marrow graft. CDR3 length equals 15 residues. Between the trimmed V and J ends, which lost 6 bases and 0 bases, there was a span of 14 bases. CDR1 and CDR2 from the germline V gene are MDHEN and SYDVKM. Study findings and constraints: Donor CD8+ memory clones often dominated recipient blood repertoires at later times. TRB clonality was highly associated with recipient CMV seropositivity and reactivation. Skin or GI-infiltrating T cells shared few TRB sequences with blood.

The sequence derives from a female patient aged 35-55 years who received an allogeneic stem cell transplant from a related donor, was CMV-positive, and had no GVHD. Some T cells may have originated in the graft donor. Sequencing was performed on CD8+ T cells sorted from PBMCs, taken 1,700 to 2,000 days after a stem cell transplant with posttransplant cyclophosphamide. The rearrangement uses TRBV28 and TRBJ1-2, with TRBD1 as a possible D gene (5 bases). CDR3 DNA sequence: TGTGCCAGCAGGGCGGGGGACTTCGCTAACTATGGCTACACCTTC. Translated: CASRAGDFANYGYTF.